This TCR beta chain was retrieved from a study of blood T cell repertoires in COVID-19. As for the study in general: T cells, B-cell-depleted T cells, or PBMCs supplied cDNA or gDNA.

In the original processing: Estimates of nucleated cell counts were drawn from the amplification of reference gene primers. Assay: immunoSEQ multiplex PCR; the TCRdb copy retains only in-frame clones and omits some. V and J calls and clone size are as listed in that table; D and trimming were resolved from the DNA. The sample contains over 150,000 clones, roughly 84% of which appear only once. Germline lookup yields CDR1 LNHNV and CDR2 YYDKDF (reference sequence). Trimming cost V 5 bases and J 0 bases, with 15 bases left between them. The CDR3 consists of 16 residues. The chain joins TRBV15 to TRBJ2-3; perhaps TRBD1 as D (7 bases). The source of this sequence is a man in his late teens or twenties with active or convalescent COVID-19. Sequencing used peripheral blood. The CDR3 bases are TGTGCCACCAGCGGAGGGGGCGTAGGGAGCACAGATACGCAGTATTTT. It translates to CATSGGGVGSTDTQYF.